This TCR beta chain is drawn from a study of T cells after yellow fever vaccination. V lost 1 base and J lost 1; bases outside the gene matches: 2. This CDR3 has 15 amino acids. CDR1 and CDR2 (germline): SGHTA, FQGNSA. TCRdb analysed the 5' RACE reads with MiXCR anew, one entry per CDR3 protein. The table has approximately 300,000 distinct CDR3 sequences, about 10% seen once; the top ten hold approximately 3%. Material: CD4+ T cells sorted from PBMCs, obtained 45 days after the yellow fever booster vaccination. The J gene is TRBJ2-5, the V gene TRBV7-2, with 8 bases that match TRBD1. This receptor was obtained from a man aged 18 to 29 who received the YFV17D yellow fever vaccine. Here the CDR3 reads CASSLGGQGQETQYF. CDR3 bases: TGTGCCAGCAGCTTAGGTGGACAGGGCCAAGAGACCCAGTACTTC.